A selection of T cell receptor beta chains follows, all from one sample in a study of CD4 T cells in relation to SARS-CoV-2 and coronaviruses. Profiled with immunoSEQ multiplex PCR; TCRdb holds only in-frame clones, not every one. Counted here are about 41,000 clones, around 82% occurring once; the ten biggest clones make up around 1.2%. The antigens of these receptors remain unknown. The material sequenced was naive CD4+ T cells from PBMCs, cultured in vitro. The source of these receptors is an adult with COVID-19. Both conserved end residues are part of each CDR3. Fields, in order: J gene, V gene, clone size, D gene, CDR3 DNA, CDR3 protein. The D gene is left open where the match is weak. Clone size is not always given. Where it is, it says once, few, many or a class for expanded clones.

TRBJ1-5 | TRBV27 | few | - | TGTGCCAGCTCCCGGGACCCTTATAGCAATCAGCCCCAGCATTTT | CASSRDPYSNQPQHF
TRBJ2-7 | TRBV7-9 | - | - | TGTGCCAGCAGCTTAACTTACGAGCAGTACTTC | CASSLTYEQYF
TRBJ2-6 | TRBV7-9 | - | - | TGTGCCAGCAGCTTAGCGGAAGGGAACGTCCTGACTTTC | CASSLAEGNVLTF
TRBJ2-1 | TRBV7-3 | - | TRBD1 | TGTGCCAGCAGCGGGGGACAGGGATCCTACAATGAGCAGTTCTTC | CASSGGQGSYNEQFF
TRBJ2-5 | TRBV9 | - | TRBD1 | TGTGCCAGCAGCGTAGGTGGGACAGGGCCAGAGACCCAGTACTTC | CASSVGGTGPETQYF
TRBJ1-2 | TRBV6-4 | once | - | TGTGCCAGCCCCTGGTTACAGGGTGGCTACACCTTC | CASPWLQGGYTF
TRBJ1-2 | TRBV30 | few | - | TGTGCCTGGAGTCAGCCCAGTAGCTATGGCTACACCTTC | CAWSQPSSYGYTF
TRBJ2-7 | TRBV24-1 | - | - | TGTGCCACCAGTGTCTCTATTCGAGCTAGCGATACCTACGAGCAGTACTTC | CATSVSIRASDTYEQYF
TRBJ2-1 | TRBV2 | - | TRBD2 | TGTGCCAGCAGTGAGTTGGCTAGCGGGAGATATGAGCAGTTCTTC | CASSELASGRYEQFF
TRBJ1-5 | TRBV6-7 | - | - | TGTGCCAGCAGCGAAAGACAGGAGCCCAATCAGCCCCAGCATTTT | CASSERQEPNQPQHF
TRBJ2-7 | TRBV5-5 | - | TRBD1 | TGTGCCAGCAGCTCAGATACAGGGGCCTACGAGCAGTACTTC | CASSSDTGAYEQYF
TRBJ2-6 | TRBV9 | - | - | TGTGCCAGCAGCGCTACTCCCACATCTGGGGCCAACGTCCTGACTTTC | CASSATPTSGANVLTF
TRBJ2-7 | TRBV5-6 | - | - | TGTGCCAGCAGCTTTCTCGGAGACTCGCCCTACGAGCAGTACTTC | CASSFLGDSPYEQYF
TRBJ2-7 | TRBV2 | - | TRBD1 | TGTGCCAGCAGAGGGGACAGCCACTACGAGCAGTACTTC | CASRGDSHYEQYF
TRBJ2-1 | TRBV5-4 | - | - | TGTGCCAGCAGCTCCGCGACAGGTTGGGATGAGCAGTTCTTC | CASSSATGWDEQFF
TRBJ1-3 | TRBV15 | few | - | TGTGCCACCAGCAGAGATCCTGAAAACACCATATATTTT | CATSRDPENTIYF
TRBJ1-1 | TRBV21-1 | - | - | TGTGCCAGCAGCAAAACGACAGGGGATCACGACACTGAAGCTTTCTTT | CASSKTTGDHDTEAFF
TRBJ2-5 | TRBV7-2 | - | TRBD2 | TGTGCCAGCAGGCCGCCGGGACTAGCGGAAGAGACCCAGTACTTC | CASRPPGLAEETQYF
TRBJ2-7 | TRBV5-4 | - | - | TGTGCCAGCAGCCGACCGGAGGGCCTAGGCGAGCAGTACTTC | CASSRPEGLGEQYF
TRBJ2-2 | TRBV3-1/TRBV3-2 | few | - | TGTGCCAGCAGCCAAGGGGGCGGGGTGGAGGACACCGGGGAGCTGTTTTTT | CASSQGGGVEDTGELFF
TRBJ1-2 | TRBV9 | - | - | TGTGCCAGCAGCGTAGTTGCGGACAGTGGAGGCTACACCTTC | CASSVVADSGGYTF
TRBJ2-1 | TRBV7-9 | - | TRBD2 | TGTGCCAGCAGCCCGCCAGGTTGGCGGGAGGGCCCTCTACGCAATGAGCAGTTCTTC | CASSPPGWREGPLRNEQFF